The 11 T cell receptor beta chains listed next were all sequenced from one sample in a study of blood T cell repertoires in COVID-19. The assay was immunoSEQ multiplex PCR, and TCRdb's table has in-frame clones only and misses some. Here the sample spans hundreds of thousands of clones, more than 90% being singletons. Sample: PBMCs or T cells enriched from blood (not recorded which). The receptors derive from a man between 60 and 75 years old who had recovered from COVID-19.

The chain uses TRBV27 and TRBJ1-5, with D perhaps TRBD1 (6 bases). CDR3 size: 16 residues. V was clipped by 8 bases and J by 1 base, with 18 bases between them. From germline, CDR1 is MNHEY and CDR2 SMNVEV (reference sequence). The CDR3 sequence is CASARGPQGSNQPQHF. The DNA for the CDR3 is TGTGCCAGCGCTAGGGGACCCCAGGGGAGCAATCAGCCCCAGCATTTT.

The chain combines TRBV5-6 with TRBJ1-2; D uncertain. This CDR3 has 12 amino acids. Germline V gene data show CDR1 as SGHDT and CDR2 as YYEEEE. The germline V and J ends were trimmed by 0 bases and 4 bases, with 4 bases remaining between them. Written as DNA, the CDR3 is TGTGCCAGCAGCTTGGGGGCCTATGGCTACACCTTC. This gives the protein CASSLGAYGYTF.

The genes are TRBV4-3 and TRBJ1-4; D unresolved. Germline loops: CDR1 LGHNA, CDR2 YSLEER. CDR3 size: 14 residues. V lost 0 bases to trimming and J lost 3 bases, with 5 bases between them. CDR3 bases: TGCGCCAGCAGCCAAGACAACTCTAATGAAAAACTGTTTTTT. It specifies CASSQDNSNEKLFF.

The CDR3 sequence is CASSSQGRRDTQYF. The CDR3 DNA reads TGTGCCAGCAGTTCTCAGGGCCGTCGGGATACGCAGTATTTT. The V call is TRBV27, the J call TRBJ2-3, with D possibly matching TRBD1 (5 bases). The V end lost 4 bases, the J end lost 6 bases, and 14 bases lay between the germline ends. CDR3 length equals 14 residues. Germline loops: CDR1 MNHEY, CDR2 SMNVEV (reference sequence).

This clone was detected once. This chain connects TRBV9 to TRBJ2-1, with 9 bases fitting TRBD1. The CDR3 consists of 15 residues. V dropped 2 bases and J dropped 8; count of bases not matched to a gene: 8. Germline CDR1 reads SGDLS; CDR2 reads YYNGEE. The CDR3 is CASSVRDRAYHEQFF. The CDR3 DNA is TGTGCCAGCAGCGTCCGGGACAGGGCATATCATGAGCAGTTCTTC.

The sample holds one count of this clone. This chain joins TRBV2 and TRBJ1-1; no definite D call. Germline V gene lookup returns CDR1 SNHLY and CDR2 FYNNEI. CDR3 length equals 13 residues. V lost 3 bases and J lost 4, with 9 bases in between. CDR3 loop: CASSDSRSTEAFF. CDR3 DNA: TGTGCCAGCAGTGATAGTAGGAGCACTGAAGCTTTCTTT.

The chain combines TRBV15 with TRBJ1-2; D uncertain. Trimming removed 2 bases at V and 2 bases at J, with 18 bases between. CDR1 and CDR2 (germline): LNHNV, YYDKDF (reference sequence). This CDR3 region has 17 residues. The CDR3 region has the DNA TGTGCCACCAGCAGACATCCCGCGGGCTCAAAAAACTATGGCTACACCTTC. It is translated as CATSRHPAGSKNYGYTF.

V is TRBV5-1 and J is TRBJ1-5; TRBD1 matches at 10 bases. The V gene end was trimmed by 4 bases and the J gene end by 6 bases; junction bases not matched to a gene: 4. The length of the CDR3 is 14 residues. Germline values: CDR1 SGHRS, CDR2 YFSETQ. CDR3 in amino acids: CASSPTGGGQPQHF. The DNA for the CDR3 is TGCGCCAGCAGCCCGACAGGGGGCGGTCAGCCCCAGCATTTT.

The V gene is TRBV7-9, the J gene TRBJ1-1, with D perhaps TRBD1 (5 bases). CDR1 is SEHNR, CDR2 FQNEAQ, per germline (reference sequence). This CDR3 has 13 residues. Deletions cut 6 bases from V and 1 base from J, with 9 bases between. The CDR3 coding sequence is TGTGCCAGCAGTCGAGACAGGAACACTGAAGCTTTCTTT. Translating gives CASSRDRNTEAFF.

The chain couples TRBV3-1 (or the pseudogene TRBV3-2) to TRBJ1-5; D call uncertain. This CDR3 contains 12 residues. V lost 3 bases, J lost 5 bases, and 5 bases lay in between. The germline V gene has CDR1 LGHDT and CDR2 YNNKEL (reference sequence). This CDR3 is CASSQRDQPQHF. The CDR3 DNA is TGTGCCAGCAGCCAGAGAGATCAGCCCCAGCATTTT.

This clone was picked up one time. The CDR3, as DNA: TGTGCCAGCAGTTACGGGGACAGGCTGGCTCGTACGCAGTATTTT. Translating gives CASSYGDRLARTQYF. The chain combines TRBV6-5 with TRBJ2-3; 8 nucleotides match TRBD1. The length of the CDR3 is 15 residues. The ends lost 2 bases at V and 8 bases at J; junction bases unmatched: 9. CDR1 MNHEY and CDR2 SVGAGI come from the germline V gene.